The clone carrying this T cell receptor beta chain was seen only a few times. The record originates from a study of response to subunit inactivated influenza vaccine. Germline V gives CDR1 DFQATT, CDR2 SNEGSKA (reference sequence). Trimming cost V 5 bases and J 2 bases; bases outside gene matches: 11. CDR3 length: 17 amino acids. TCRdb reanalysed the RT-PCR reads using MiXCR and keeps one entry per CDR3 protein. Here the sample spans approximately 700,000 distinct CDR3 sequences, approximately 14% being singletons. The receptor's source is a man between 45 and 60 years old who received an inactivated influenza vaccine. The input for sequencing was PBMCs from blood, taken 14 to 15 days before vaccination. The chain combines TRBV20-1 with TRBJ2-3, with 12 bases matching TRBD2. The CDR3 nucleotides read TGCAGTGCTCCATGGACTAGCGGGAACATCTTCACAGATACGCAGTATTTT. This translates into CSAPWTSGNIFTDTQYF.